This T cell receptor (beta chain) was obtained from a study of human T cells and chemical hapten exposure. Study in general: Sensitization used 2% DPC on about 2 cm by about 2 cm upper inner arm skin. DPC at 0.01% went onto the upper back in patch tests, read at 6 days.

This clonotype came up many times. The time point denotes: patch test 3, about 24 weeks after DPC sensitization. Treatment described: therapeutic diphenylcyclopropenone sensitization with weekly scalp DPC. Total RNA came from unfractionated whole blood. In every case, blood was obtained before the patch test was applied. Trimming shortened V by 3 bases and J by 2 bases, and 9 bases separated the two germline ends. CDR3 length equals 14 residues. Germline V gene data show CDR1 as KGHSH and CDR2 as LQKENI. TCRdb processed the RACE reads anew with MiXCR; each CDR3 protein has one entry. The table lists roughly 39,000 distinct CDR3 sequences, about 13% of them singletons.

This rearrangement joins TRBV18 to TRBJ2-3; no firm D call. This sequence was found in a woman in her thirties or forties with alopecia areata. Some clones in this sample may be carry-over from other donors' samples. Specimen: whole blood, collected in connection with sensitization to the hapten diphenylcyclopropenone (DPC). The CDR3 loop is CASSPQVDTDTQYF. The CDR3 DNA reads TGTGCCAGCTCACCTCAGGTGGACACAGATACGCAGTATTTT.